Listed here is a single T cell receptor (beta chain). In the source study's methods: By means of reference gene primer amplification, nucleated cell counts were estimated. Profiled with immunoSEQ multiplex PCR; TCRdb holds only in-frame clones, not every one. From that table come the V and J calls and clone size; the DNA was used to work out D and trimming. The sample has roughly 150,000 clones, more than 75% seen once. These data originate in a study of blood T cell repertoires in COVID-19. The overall study: Sites in the United States, Italy and Spain provided acute and convalescent COVID-19 samples. Sources were T cells, B-cell-depleted T cells, or PBMCs; the material itself was cDNA or gDNA.

CDR1 is MGHRA, CDR2 YSYEKL, per germline. This CDR3 has 14 amino acids. V shed 2 bases, J shed 5 bases, and the junction held 5 bases outside the gene matches. The V gene is TRBV4-1, the J gene TRBJ2-5, with 7 bases aligning to TRBD1. The sequenced sample was peripheral blood. This TCR came from a man younger than 35 with acute or convalescent COVID-19. CDR3 nucleotides: TGCGCCAGCAGCCAACCCGACAGGGTGGAGACCCAGTACTTC. The encoded protein is CASSQPDRVETQYF.